These 16 T cell receptor beta chains were sequenced from one sample in a study of Ad26.COV2.S vaccination and SARS-CoV-2 variants. Documented treatment: 15 to 20 received Ad26.COV2.S at low or high dose, single or two shots; five or six received placebo; per-sample allocation not given. Specimens were obtained on day 63 following the first vaccine or placebo injection. Method: immunoSEQ multiplex PCR; TCRdb's copy keeps in-frame clones and lacks some. The data hold 300,000 to 500,000 clones, with around nine tenths observed a single time. The source material was peripheral blood, sampled in a trial of Ad26.COV2.S vaccine versus placebo. These TCRs come from a person aged 18-60 years who received the Ad26.COV2.S COVID-19 vaccine or a placebo.

CDR3 sequence: CASSPGLAGYEQYF. In DNA, the CDR3 is TGTGCCAGCAGCCCCGGACTAGCGGGATACGAGCAGTACTTC. V usage is TRBV6-6 and J usage is TRBJ2-7; TRBD2 agrees at 12 bases. Germline CDR1 is MNHNY and CDR2 is SVGAGI (reference sequence). The junction had 4 bases not matched to a gene; V was cut back by 6 bases and J by 4 bases. The CDR3 is 14 amino acids.

The V gene is TRBV19, the J gene TRBJ2-7; 7 nucleotides line up with TRBD2. This CDR3 comprises 15 residues. Trimming took 8 bases from V and 3 from J; bases not matched to a gene: 13. Germline-derived CDR1 and CDR2 are LNHDA and SQIVND (reference sequence). The CDR3, as DNA: TGTGCCAGTGCCCAGGCGTCGTGGGGGGGCTACGAGCAGTACTTC. Amino acid sequence: CASAQASWGGYEQYF.

The chain joins TRBV6-4 to TRBJ2-1, with D maybe TRBD2 (8 bases). Germline loops: CDR1 MRHNA, CDR2 SNTAGT. The CDR3 runs to 16 residues. V lost 6 bases and J 0 bases, leaving 15 bases between the germline ends. The DNA of the CDR3 is TGTGCCAGCAGCCGGGAGGGGGACAGCTCCTACAATGAGCAGTTCTTC. The encoded protein is CASSREGDSSYNEQFF.

Points on this clone: Additional DNA sequences in this sample encode the identical CDR3. The chain combines TRBV30 with TRBJ1-1; unclear D gene. CDR3 length equals 12 residues. The germline V gene encodes CDR1 GTSNPN and CDR2 SVGIG (reference sequence). V lost 2 bases and J lost 1, with 5 bases in between. The chain's CDR3 is CAWSRQNTEAFF. The CDR3, as DNA: TGTGCCTGGAGTAGACAGAACACTGAAGCTTTCTTT. Full variable domain (outside the CDR3, taken from reference TRBV30 and TRBJ1-1): SQTIHQWPATLVQPVGSPLSLECTVEGTSNPNLYWYRQAAGRGLQLLFYSVGIGQISSEVPQNLSASRPQDRQFILSSKKLLLSDSGFYLCAWSRQNTEAFFGQGTRLTVV.

Concerning this clone itself: At one end the junction does not follow the germline gene, possibly because of a read error. V and J are TRBV20-1 and TRBJ2-1; tentatively, D is TRBD1 or TRBD2 (6 bases each). The V gene's germline CDR1 is DFQATT and CDR2 SNEGSKA (reference sequence). The CDR3 runs 12 residues. DNA of the CDR3: TGCAGCGCTAGTAGGGGGGAAAATGAGCAGTTCTTC. Translating gives CSASRGENEQFF.

The chain carries TRBV5-1 and TRBJ2-7, with 15 positions matching TRBD2. V dropped 4 bases and J dropped 7; count of bases not matched to a gene: 12. Germline CDR1 is SGHRS and CDR2 is YFSETQ. CDR3 size: 17 residues. The CDR3: CASSLGLAGGPQYEQYF. The CDR3 coding sequence is TGCGCCAGCAGCCTAGGACTAGCGGGGGGGCCGCAATATGAGCAGTACTTC.

This clone appeared a few times. This same CDR3 is encoded by further DNA sequences in the sample. This chain links TRBV6-5 with TRBJ2-1; a possible D gene is TRBD1 (6 bases). The CDR3 totals 14 residues. Trimming stripped 6 bases from V and 2 bases from J, with 11 bases between. CDR1 and CDR2 (germline): MNHEY, SVGAGI. In DNA, the CDR3 is TGTGCCAGCAGAAGGCAGGGGCCCTACAATGAGCAGTTCTTC. It specifies CASRRQGPYNEQFF.

The rearrangement joins TRBV5-1 to TRBJ2-5; TRBD1 might be the D (6 bases). The CDR3 totals 13 residues. Germline V gene sequence: CDR1 SGHRS, CDR2 YFSETQ. Trimming took off 7 bases at V and 5 bases at J, with 15 bases between the two ends. The CDR3 region has the DNA TGCGCCAGCCAACATACAGGGTTTGAGACCCAGTACTTC. This codes for CASQHTGFETQYF.

The rearrangement uses TRBV3-1 (or the pseudogene TRBV3-2) and TRBJ2-5, with D possibly being TRBD1 (5 bases). CDR3 size: 15 residues. Germline V gives CDR1 LGHDT, CDR2 YNNKEL (reference sequence). V was trimmed by 3 bases and J by 1 base, leaving 12 bases between them. The CDR3: CASSHQDISQETQYF. The DNA for the CDR3 is TGTGCCAGCAGCCACCAGGACATCTCCCAAGAGACCCAGTACTTC.

There are a few counts of this clone. This sequence joins TRBV5-1 and TRBJ2-3, with 7 bases identical to TRBD1. Looked up from germline, CDR1 is SGHRS and CDR2 is YFSETQ. The V gene end was trimmed by 3 bases and the J gene end by 0 bases; junction bases not matched to a gene: 7. This CDR3 has 16 residues. Here the CDR3 DNA reads TGCGCCAGCAGCTCAGACAGGGATGGTAGCACAGATACGCAGTATTTT. Translated, it gives CASSSDRDGSTDTQYF. The whole variable domain, filled in from reference TRBV5-1 and TRBJ2-3, reads KAGVTQTPRYLIKTRGQQVTLSCSPISGHRSVSWYQQTPGQGLQFLFEYFSETQRNKGNFPGRFSGRQFSNSRSEMNVSTLELGDSALYLCASSSDRDGSTDTQYFGPGTRLTVL.

The rearrangement links TRBV5-1 to TRBJ2-2, with 9 bases matching TRBD2. V dropped 2 bases and J dropped 6; count of bases not matched to a gene: 5. The CDR3 contains 15 residues. Per the germline V gene, CDR1 is SGHRS and CDR2 is YFSETQ. The CDR3 region has the DNA TGCGCCAGCAGCTTAGCGGGGGGCTCCCCCGGGGAGCTGTTTTTT. Residues: CASSLAGGSPGELFF.

A single count supports this clone. This rearrangement joins TRBV11-2 to TRBJ2-1, with 9 bases lining up with TRBD2. Germline values: CDR1 SGHAT, CDR2 FQNNGV. The J segment lost 4 bases and the V segment lost 3 bases, leaving 4 bases of the junction unmatched. The CDR3 is made up of 15 amino acids. CDR3 sequence: CASSLSAGGYNEQFF. CDR3 bases: TGTGCCAGCAGCTTGTCCGCGGGGGGGTACAATGAGCAGTTCTTC.

The V and J genes are TRBV12-3 or TRBV12-4 and TRBJ1-2; D may be TRBD1 (5 bases). Between the trimmed V and J ends, which lost 6 bases and 2 bases, there was a span of 10 bases. The CDR3 is 13 residues long. This chain's CDR3 is CASSFRENYGYTF. In DNA, the CDR3 is TGTGCCAGCAGCTTCAGGGAAAACTATGGCTACACCTTC.

The chain has TRBV18 and TRBJ2-1; a possible D gene is TRBD1 (5 bases). Deletions cut 2 bases from V and 3 bases from J, with 8 bases between. The CDR3 contains 14 residues. Germline CDR1 KGHSH, CDR2 LQKENI. The DNA of the CDR3 is TGTGCCAGCTCACCATCAGACAGCTACAATGAGCAGTTCTTC. Residues: CASSPSDSYNEQFF.

The chain uses TRBV6-5 and TRBJ1-5, with 10 bases fitting TRBD1. The V gene end was trimmed by 6 bases and the J gene end by 6 bases; junction bases not matched to a gene: 8. The germline CDR1 and CDR2 sequences are MNHEY and SVGAGI. The CDR3 runs 15 residues. DNA of the CDR3: TGTGCCAGCAGCCAAGACAGGGGGCGAATTCAGCCCCAGCATTTT. This translates into CASSQDRGRIQPQHF.

The chain is built from TRBV2 and TRBJ1-6; 8 positions match TRBD1. Germline V gene data show CDR1 as SNHLY and CDR2 as FYNNEI. The CDR3 runs 14 residues. Trimming took 6 bases from V and 14 from J; bases not matched to a gene: 12. CDR3 sequence: CASRRGRGLVSLHF. The CDR3 nucleotides read TGTGCCAGCAGAAGGGGCAGGGGGCTGGTATCCCTCCACTTT.